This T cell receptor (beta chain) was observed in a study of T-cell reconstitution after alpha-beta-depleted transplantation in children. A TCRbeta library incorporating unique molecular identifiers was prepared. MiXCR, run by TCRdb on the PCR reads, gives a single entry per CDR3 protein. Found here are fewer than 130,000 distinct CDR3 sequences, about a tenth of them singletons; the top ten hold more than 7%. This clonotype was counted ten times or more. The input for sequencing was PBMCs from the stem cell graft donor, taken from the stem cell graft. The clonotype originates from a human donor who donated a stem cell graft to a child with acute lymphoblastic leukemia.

The DNA for the CDR3 is TGCGCCAGCAGCCAAGGACCCGGGCGGGGGAACTACGAGCAGTACTTC. Its protein product is CASSQGPGRGNYEQYF. The chain joins TRBV4-3 to TRBJ2-7; 7 bases map to TRBD2. The CDR3 totals 16 residues. The ends lost 1 base at V and 3 bases at J; junction bases unmatched: 9. Germline V gene sequence: CDR1 LGHNA, CDR2 YSLEER.